Shown below are 11 T cell receptor beta chains from a single sample sequenced in a study of OX40 agonist ivuxolimab in advanced cancers. The repertoire was sequenced with immunoSEQ multiplex PCR; TCRdb's copy has only in-frame clones and lacks some. The data hold under 95,000 clones, with about nine tenths observed a single time. Sequencing was performed on CD4+ or CD8+ T cells sorted from blood, taken in a trial of the OX40 agonist ivuxolimab. All receptors derive from an adult with an advanced solid tumor such as melanoma, head and neck, liver or kidney cancer.

The V call is TRBV15, the J call TRBJ2-5; 8 bases map to TRBD1. The CDR3 extends over 13 amino acids. CDR1 and CDR2 from the germline V gene are LNHNV and YYDKDF (reference sequence). V gave up 3 bases and J gave up 13 bases; unmatched junction bases: 10. The CDR3, as DNA: TGTGCCACCAGCAGGGACAGGGTCAGTCCGCGGTACTTC. It translates to CATSRDRVSPRYF. The complete variable domain, with remaining parts taken from reference TRBV15 and TRBJ2-5, reads DAMVIQNPRYQVTQFGKPVTLSCSQTLNHNVMYWYQQKSSQAPKLLFHYYDKDFNNEADTPDNFQSRRPNTSFCFLDIRSPGLGDTAMYLCATSRDRVSPRYFGPGTRLLVL.

The chain links TRBV7-3 to TRBJ2-2, with D possibly being TRBD2 (6 bases). The germline V gene has CDR1 SGHTA and CDR2 FQGTGA. V was pared by 6 bases and J by 1 base, with 12 bases between. The CDR3 covers 15 residues. CDR3 DNA: TGTGCCAGCAGTCCCGGGACTCAGAACACCGGGGAGCTGTTTTTT. Protein: CASSPGTQNTGELFF.

The CDR3 bases are TGTGCCAGCAGCGGCCGGGACAGGGTGACCGGGGAGCTGTTTTTT. Protein product: CASSGRDRVTGELFF. This sequence joins TRBV5-6 and TRBJ2-2; 9 nucleotides agree with TRBD1. V shed 4 bases and J 5 bases; nucleotides not matched to a gene: 6. Germline V gene lookup returns CDR1 SGHDT and CDR2 YYEEEE. The CDR3 runs to 15 residues.

The gene calls are TRBV2 and TRBJ1-2, with 8 positions matching TRBD1. CDR3 length: 15 amino acids. CDR1 is SNHLY, CDR2 FYNNEI, per germline. The J segment lost 7 bases and the V segment lost 4 bases, leaving 11 bases of the junction unmatched. In nucleotides, the CDR3 is TGTGCCAGCAGTGTTCGGACAGGGCTATCCCGTGGCTACACCTTC. Amino acid sequence: CASSVRTGLSRGYTF.

The CDR3 loop reads CASSLGTGGETQYF. As DNA, the CDR3 is TGTGCCAGCAGCTTGGGGACAGGGGGGGAGACCCAGTACTTC. The genes are TRBV7-8 and TRBJ2-5; 11 bases are shared with TRBD1. CDR1 SGHVS and CDR2 FQNEAQ come from the germline V gene. The CDR3 runs to 14 residues. V lost 3 bases to trimming and J lost 5 bases; unmatched junction nucleotides: 2.

The chain combines TRBV5-1 with TRBJ2-3, with D hard to call. The CDR3 sequence is 14 residues long. Trimming removed 0 bases at V and 4 bases at J, with 9 bases between. CDR1 and CDR2 from the germline V gene are SGHRS and YFSETQ. As DNA, the CDR3 is TGCGCCAGCAGCTTGGAAACGACTTCAGATACGCAGTATTTT. Its protein product is CASSLETTSDTQYF.

This sequence joins TRBV5-8 and TRBJ2-1; 9 bases align to TRBD1. With 4 bases clipped from V and 4 bases from J, the junction kept 12 bases outside the gene matches. This CDR3 has 17 amino acids. CDR1 and CDR2 from the germline V gene are SGHTS and YDEGEE. The chain's CDR3 is CASSNRGHSLFYNEQFF. CDR3 sequence (DNA): TGTGCCAGCAGCAACAGGGGGCACTCCCTTTTTTACAATGAGCAGTTCTTC.

The CDR3 nucleotides are TGTGCCAGTAGTATAGGGGGGACCTACAATGAAAAACTGTTTTTT. Translation gives CASSIGGTYNEKLFF. The gene calls are TRBV19 and TRBJ1-4, with a tentative D call TRBD1 (5 bases). The CDR3 is 15 amino acids. Trimming removed 1 base at V and 5 bases at J, with 11 bases between. Germline V CDR1 and CDR2: LNHDA, SQIVND (reference sequence). Full variable domain (remainder filled in from reference TRBV19 and TRBJ1-4): DGGITQSPKYLFRKEGQNVTLSCEQNLNHDAMYWYRQDPGQGLRLIYYSQIVNDFQKGDIAEGYSVSREKKESFPLTVTSAQKNPTAFYLCASSIGGTYNEKLFFGSGTQLSVL.

The rearrangement joins TRBV18 to TRBJ2-7, with TRBD2 matching over 7 bases. This CDR3 contains 17 residues. V lost 4 bases and J lost 3; bases outside the gene matches: 15. Germline V gene lookup returns CDR1 KGHSH and CDR2 LQKENI. The CDR3 sequence is CASSLRPGGTGVYEQYF. CDR3 coding DNA: TGTGCCAGCTCACTACGCCCGGGAGGTACGGGAGTCTACGAGCAGTACTTC.

The chain carries TRBV10-2 and TRBJ2-7; D is possibly TRBD2 (6 bases). The germline V and J ends were trimmed by 8 bases and 2 bases, with 13 bases remaining between them. The CDR3 contains 13 residues. Germline-derived CDR1 and CDR2 are WSHSY and SAAADI. The chain's CDR3 is CASRAGTTYEQYF. CDR3 DNA sequence: TGCGCCAGCCGTGCGGGGACCACCTACGAGCAGTACTTC.

This clone came up once. The rearrangement joins TRBV6-6 to TRBJ2-5; D might be TRBD1 (6 bases). The V and J ends lost 5 bases and 4 bases respectively, with 14 bases between them. The CDR3 is 14 residues long. Germline loops: CDR1 MNHNY, CDR2 SVGAGI (reference sequence). Here the CDR3 DNA reads TGTGCCAGCAGTAAATCCGGGACAAGAGAGACCCAGTACTTC. Residues: CASSKSGTRETQYF.